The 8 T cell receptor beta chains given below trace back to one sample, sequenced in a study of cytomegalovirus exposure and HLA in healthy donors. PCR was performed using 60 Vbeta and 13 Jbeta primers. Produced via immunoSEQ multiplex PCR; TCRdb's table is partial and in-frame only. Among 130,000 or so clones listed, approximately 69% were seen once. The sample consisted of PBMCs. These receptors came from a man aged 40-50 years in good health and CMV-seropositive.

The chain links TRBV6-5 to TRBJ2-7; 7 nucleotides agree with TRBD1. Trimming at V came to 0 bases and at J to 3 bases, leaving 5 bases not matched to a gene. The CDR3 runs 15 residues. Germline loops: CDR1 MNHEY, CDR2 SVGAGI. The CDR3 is CASSYSLQGSYEQYF. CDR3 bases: TGTGCCAGCAGTTACTCGTTACAGGGGAGCTACGAGCAGTACTTC.

The CDR3: CATSRGGDRGIYEQYF. CDR3 sequence (DNA): TGTGCCACCAGCAGAGGCGGGGACAGGGGAATCTACGAGCAGTACTTC. The V and J genes are TRBV15 and TRBJ2-7; 10 bases are a match to TRBD1. V was clipped by 1 base and J by 3 bases; unmatched bases: 6. CDR3 size: 16 residues. Germline-derived CDR1 and CDR2 are LNHNV and YYDKDF (reference sequence).

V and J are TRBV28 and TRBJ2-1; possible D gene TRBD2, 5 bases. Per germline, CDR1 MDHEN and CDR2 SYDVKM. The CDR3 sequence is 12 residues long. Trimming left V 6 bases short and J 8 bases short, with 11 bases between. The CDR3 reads CASRGSRDEQFF. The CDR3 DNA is TGTGCCAGCAGGGGGAGTAGGGATGAGCAGTTCTTC. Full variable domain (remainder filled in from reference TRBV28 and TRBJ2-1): DVKVTQSSRYLVKRTGEKVFLECVQDMDHENMFWYRQDPGLGLRLIYFSYDVKMKEKGDIPEGYSVSREKKERFSLILESASTNQTSMYLCASRGSRDEQFFGPGTRLTVL.

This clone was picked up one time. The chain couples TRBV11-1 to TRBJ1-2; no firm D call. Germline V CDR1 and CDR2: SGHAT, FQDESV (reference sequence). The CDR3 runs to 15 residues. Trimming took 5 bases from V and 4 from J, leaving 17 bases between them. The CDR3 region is CASSATRKGSYGYTF. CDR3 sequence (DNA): TGTGCCAGCAGCGCGACACGGAAAGGGAGCTATGGCTACACCTTC.

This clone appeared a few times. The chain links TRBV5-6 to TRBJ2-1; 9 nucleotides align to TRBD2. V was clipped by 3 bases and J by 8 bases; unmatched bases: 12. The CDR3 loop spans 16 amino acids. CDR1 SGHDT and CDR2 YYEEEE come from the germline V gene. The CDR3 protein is CASSSGLAGTAYEQFF. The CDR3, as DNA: TGTGCCAGCAGCTCCGGTCTAGCGGGGACGGCATATGAGCAGTTCTTC.

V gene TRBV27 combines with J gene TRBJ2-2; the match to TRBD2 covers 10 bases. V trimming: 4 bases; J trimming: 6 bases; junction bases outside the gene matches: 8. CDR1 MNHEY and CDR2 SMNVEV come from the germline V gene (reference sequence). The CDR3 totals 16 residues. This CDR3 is CASSYSRLAGPGELFF. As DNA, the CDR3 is TGTGCCAGCAGTTACTCAAGACTAGCGGGCCCCGGGGAGCTGTTTTTT.

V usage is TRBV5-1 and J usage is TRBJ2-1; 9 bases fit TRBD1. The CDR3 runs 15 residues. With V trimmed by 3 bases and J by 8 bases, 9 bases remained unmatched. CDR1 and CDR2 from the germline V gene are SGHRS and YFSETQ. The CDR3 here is CASSSTGTGTDEQFF. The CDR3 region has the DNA TGCGCCAGCAGCTCTACCGGGACAGGGACGGATGAGCAGTTCTTC.

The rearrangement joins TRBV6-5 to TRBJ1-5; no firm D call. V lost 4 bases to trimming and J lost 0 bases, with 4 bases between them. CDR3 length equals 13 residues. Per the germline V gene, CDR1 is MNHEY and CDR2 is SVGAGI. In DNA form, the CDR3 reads TGTGCCAGCAGTTTAGTTAGCAATCAGCCCCAGCATTTT. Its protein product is CASSLVSNQPQHF.